Listed below are T cell receptor beta chains from one sample, sequenced in a study of blood T cells in healthy people across ages. Each CDR3 protein is one row after TCRdb ran MiXCR on the 5' RACE reads. This repertoire shows about 930,000 distinct CDR3 sequences, around 29% found once; its top ten account for roughly a tenth. These same records also appear under a second study, on T cells of mothers and their children.

The sequenced material came from blood. The receptors shown here come from a woman aged 40 to 55 in good health. Both conserved end residues are part of each CDR3.

cdr3_length j_call v_call cdr3_aa
12 TRBJ1-4 TRBV29-1 CSVRRNGGQLFF
12 TRBJ1-1 TRBV2 CASSTRGSEAFF
13 TRBJ1-2 TRBV5-6 CASSRRGTDDYTF
14 TRBJ2-1 TRBV7-9 CASSLSLSRNEQFF
17 TRBJ1-5 TRBV5-5 CASSLVGQGTSGQPQHF
13 TRBJ2-5 TRBV4-1 CASRQDVTETQYF
11 TRBJ1-1 TRBV12-3/TRBV12-4 CASGQGGEAFF
18 TRBJ1-5 TRBV7-2 CASSLRSPGQGSNQPQHF
17 TRBJ2-5 TRBV4-1 CASSHLLGGTGRETQYF
13 TRBJ2-1 TRBV30 CAWSVLFNNEQFF
15 TRBJ1-2 TRBV24-1 CATSDLEQGVYGYTF
17 TRBJ2-6 TRBV4-3 CASSPARTGSGANVLTF
14 TRBJ1-6 TRBV10-3 CAISTGVGNSPLHF
15 TRBJ1-6 TRBV7-2 CASSLGPTDNSPLHF
12 TRBJ2-3 TRBV10-3 CAIGTSTDTQYF
13 TRBJ1-2 TRBV7-2 CASSANWQYGYTF
11 TRBJ1-5 TRBV2 CASRLGQPQHF
14 TRBJ1-5 TRBV5-8 CASSLGRMNQPQHF
14 TRBJ1-2 TRBV5-4 CASSPGGQRYGYTF
16 TRBJ2-3 TRBV7-2 CASSSPSGRAGDTQYF
14 TRBJ1-6 TRBV15 CATSRGRDRDTLHF
11 TRBJ1-2 TRBV20-1 CSARSAYGYTF
16 TRBJ2-3 TRBV4-1 CASSQARSNMRDTQYF
17 TRBJ1-1 TRBV6-1 CASRKLWGDSPNTEAFF
17 TRBJ1-2 TRBV4-3 CANSQDGTGTGGYGYTF
15 TRBJ1-2 TRBV18 CASSPPATTNYGYTF
16 TRBJ2-7 TRBV6-2/TRBV6-3 CASSYSGRGLAYEQYF
16 TRBJ1-6 TRBV12-3/TRBV12-4 CASARGGSSYNSPLHF
11 TRBJ2-4 TRBV12-3/TRBV12-4 CASSDYHIQYF
12 TRBJ2-7 TRBV29-1 CSGGDSTYEQYF
15 TRBJ1-2 TRBV6-5 CASRKDSYTDYGYTF